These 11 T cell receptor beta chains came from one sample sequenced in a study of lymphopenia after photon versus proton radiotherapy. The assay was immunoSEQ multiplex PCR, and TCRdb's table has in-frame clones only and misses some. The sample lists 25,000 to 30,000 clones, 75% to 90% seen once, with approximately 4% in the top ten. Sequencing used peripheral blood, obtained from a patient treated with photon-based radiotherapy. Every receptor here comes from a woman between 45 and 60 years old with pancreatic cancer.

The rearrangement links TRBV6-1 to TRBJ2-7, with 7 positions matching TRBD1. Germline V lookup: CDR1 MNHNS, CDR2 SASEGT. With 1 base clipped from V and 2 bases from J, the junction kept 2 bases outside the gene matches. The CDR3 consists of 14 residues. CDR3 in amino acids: CASSEGQGTYEQYF. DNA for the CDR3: TGTGCCAGCAGTGAAGGACAGGGCACCTACGAGCAGTACTTC.

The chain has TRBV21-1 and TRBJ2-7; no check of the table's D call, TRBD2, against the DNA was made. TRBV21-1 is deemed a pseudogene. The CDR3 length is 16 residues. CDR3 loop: CASSKVGSGGSYEQYF. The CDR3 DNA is TGTGCCAGCAGCAAAGTGGGCAGCGGGGGCTCCTACGAGCAGTACTTC.

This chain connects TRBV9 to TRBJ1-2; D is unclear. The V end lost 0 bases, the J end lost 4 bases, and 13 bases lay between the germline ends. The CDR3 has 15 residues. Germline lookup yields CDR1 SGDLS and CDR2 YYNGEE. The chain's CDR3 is CASSVEDYPGYGYTF. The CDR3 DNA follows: TGTGCCAGCAGCGTAGAGGACTACCCGGGCTATGGCTACACCTTC.

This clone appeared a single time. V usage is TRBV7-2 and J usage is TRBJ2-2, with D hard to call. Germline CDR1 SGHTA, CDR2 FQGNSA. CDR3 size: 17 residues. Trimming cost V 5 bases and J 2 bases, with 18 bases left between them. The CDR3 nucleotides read TGTGCCAGCAGCAGAAGCAGGCCTGGGATCAACACCGGGGAGCTGTTTTTT. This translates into CASSRSRPGINTGELFF.

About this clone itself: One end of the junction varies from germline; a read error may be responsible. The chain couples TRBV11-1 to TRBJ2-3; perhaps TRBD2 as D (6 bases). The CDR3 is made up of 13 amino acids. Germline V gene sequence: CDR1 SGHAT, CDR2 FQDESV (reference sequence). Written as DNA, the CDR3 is TGTGCCAGCAGCCAAAAATCCGGGACTCCTCCTTTTTTT. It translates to CASSQKSGTPPFF.

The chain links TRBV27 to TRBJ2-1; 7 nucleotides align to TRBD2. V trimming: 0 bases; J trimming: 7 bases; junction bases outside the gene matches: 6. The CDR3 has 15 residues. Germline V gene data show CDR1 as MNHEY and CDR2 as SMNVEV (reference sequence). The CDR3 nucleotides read TGTGCCAGCAGTTTATCGGGAGGGCCGTATAATGAGCAGTTCTTC. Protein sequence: CASSLSGGPYNEQFF.

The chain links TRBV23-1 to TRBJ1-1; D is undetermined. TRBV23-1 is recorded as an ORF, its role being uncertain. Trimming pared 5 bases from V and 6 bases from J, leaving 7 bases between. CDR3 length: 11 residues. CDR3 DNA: TGCGCCAGCAGTTACCTCCCTGAAGCTTTCTTT. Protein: CASSYLPEAFF.

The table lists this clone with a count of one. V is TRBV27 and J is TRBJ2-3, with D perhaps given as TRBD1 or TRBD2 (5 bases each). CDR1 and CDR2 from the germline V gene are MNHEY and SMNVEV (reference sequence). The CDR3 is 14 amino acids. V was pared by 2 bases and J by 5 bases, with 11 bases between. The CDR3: CASSLPGRRDTQYF. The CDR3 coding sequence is TGTGCCAGCAGTTTACCAGGGAGACGAGATACGCAGTATTTT.

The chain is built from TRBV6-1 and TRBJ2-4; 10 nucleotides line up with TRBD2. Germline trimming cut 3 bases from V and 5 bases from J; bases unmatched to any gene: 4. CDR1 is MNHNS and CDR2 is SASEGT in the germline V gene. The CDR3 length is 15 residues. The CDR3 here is CASSELAGVENIQYF. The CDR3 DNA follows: TGTGCCAGCAGTGAGCTAGCGGGAGTTGAAAACATTCAGTACTTC.

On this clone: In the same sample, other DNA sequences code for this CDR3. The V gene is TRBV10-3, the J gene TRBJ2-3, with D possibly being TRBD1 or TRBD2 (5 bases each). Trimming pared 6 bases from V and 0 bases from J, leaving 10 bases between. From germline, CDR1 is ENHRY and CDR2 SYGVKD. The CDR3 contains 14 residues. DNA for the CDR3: TGTGCCATCAGCGGGACCTCTAGCACAGATACGCAGTATTTT. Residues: CAISGTSSTDTQYF.

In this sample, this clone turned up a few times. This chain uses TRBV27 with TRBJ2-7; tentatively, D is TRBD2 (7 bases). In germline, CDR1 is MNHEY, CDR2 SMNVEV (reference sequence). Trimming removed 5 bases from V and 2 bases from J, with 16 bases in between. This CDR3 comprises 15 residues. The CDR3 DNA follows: TGTGCCAGCAGTGCGTCGGGGGGCCAACCCTACGAGCAGTACTTC. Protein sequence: CASSASGGQPYEQYF.